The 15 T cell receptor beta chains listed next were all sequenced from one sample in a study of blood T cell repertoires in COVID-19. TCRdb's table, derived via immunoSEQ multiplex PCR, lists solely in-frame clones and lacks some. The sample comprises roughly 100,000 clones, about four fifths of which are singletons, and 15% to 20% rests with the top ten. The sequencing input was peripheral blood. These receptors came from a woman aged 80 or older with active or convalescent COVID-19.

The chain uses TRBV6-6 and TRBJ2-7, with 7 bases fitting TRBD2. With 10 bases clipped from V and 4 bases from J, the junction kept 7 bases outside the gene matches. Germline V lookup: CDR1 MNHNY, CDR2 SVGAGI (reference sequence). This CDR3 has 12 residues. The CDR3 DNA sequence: TGTGCCACCCGGGACTACAGATACGAGCAGTACTTC. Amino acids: CATRDYRYEQYF.

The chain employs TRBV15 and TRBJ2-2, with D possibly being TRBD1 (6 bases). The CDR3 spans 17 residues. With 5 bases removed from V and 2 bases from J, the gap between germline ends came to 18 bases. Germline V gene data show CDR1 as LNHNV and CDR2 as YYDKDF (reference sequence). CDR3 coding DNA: TGTGCCACCAGCCCCCGGCGGAACAGGGCCAACACCGGGGAGCTGTTTTTT. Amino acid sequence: CATSPRRNRANTGELFF.

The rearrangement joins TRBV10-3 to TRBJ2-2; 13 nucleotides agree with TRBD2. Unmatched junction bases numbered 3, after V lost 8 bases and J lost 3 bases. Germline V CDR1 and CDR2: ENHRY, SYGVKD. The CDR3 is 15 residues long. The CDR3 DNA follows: TGTGCCATCCGGACTAGCGGGAGTGACACCGGGGAGCTGTTTTTT. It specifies CAIRTSGSDTGELFF.

The CDR3 DNA reads as TGTGCCAGCAGCGCGGGGGAGCTGGTGGGGGGCGAGCAGTACTTC. Its translation is CASSAGELVGGEQYF. The chain combines TRBV9 with TRBJ2-7; D perhaps matches TRBD2 (6 bases). CDR1 and CDR2 (germline): SGDLS, YYNGEE. Trimming took 3 bases from V and 6 from J, leaving 19 bases between them. This CDR3 has 15 amino acids.

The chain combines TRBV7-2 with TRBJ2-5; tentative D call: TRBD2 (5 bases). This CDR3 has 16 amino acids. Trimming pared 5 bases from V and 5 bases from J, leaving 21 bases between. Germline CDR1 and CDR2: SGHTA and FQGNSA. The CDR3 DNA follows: TGTGCCAGCAGCCCCGACCGTGCTAGAGGGTCGGAGACCCAGTACTTC. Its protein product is CASSPDRARGSETQYF.

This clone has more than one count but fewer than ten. CDR3 loop: CAWNPRDREAISSGANVLTF. In nucleotides, the CDR3 is TGTGCCTGGAATCCCAGGGACAGGGAAGCCATCAGCTCTGGGGCCAACGTCCTGACTTTC. V gene TRBV30 combines with J gene TRBJ2-6, with 9 bases aligning to TRBD1. J gave up 0 bases and V 4 bases, and 16 bases lay outside the gene matches. CDR1 GTSNPN and CDR2 SVGIG come from the germline V gene (reference sequence). The CDR3 length is 20 residues.

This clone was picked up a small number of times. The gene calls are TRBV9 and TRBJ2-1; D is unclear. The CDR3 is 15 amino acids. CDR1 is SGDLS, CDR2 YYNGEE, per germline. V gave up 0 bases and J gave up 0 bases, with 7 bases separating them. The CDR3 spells CASSVGPSSYNEQFF. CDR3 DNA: TGTGCCAGCAGCGTAGGCCCGAGCTCCTACAATGAGCAGTTCTTC.

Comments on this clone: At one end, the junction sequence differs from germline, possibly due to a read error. The CDR3 loop is CASSSNRRDSSF. The CDR3 nucleotides are TGTGCCAGCAGCTCTAACCGCCGGGACAGCAGTTTC. The rearrangement joins TRBV5-6 to TRBJ2-7; 7 bases line up with TRBD1. The CDR3 extends over 12 amino acids. Looked up from germline, CDR1 is SGHDT and CDR2 is YYEEEE.

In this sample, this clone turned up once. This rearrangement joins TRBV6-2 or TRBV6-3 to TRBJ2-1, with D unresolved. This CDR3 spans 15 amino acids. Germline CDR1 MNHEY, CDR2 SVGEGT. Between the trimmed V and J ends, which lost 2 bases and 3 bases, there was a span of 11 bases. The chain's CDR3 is CASSYPPQNYNEQFF. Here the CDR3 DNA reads TGTGCCAGCAGTTACCCCCCCCAGAACTACAATGAGCAGTTCTTC.

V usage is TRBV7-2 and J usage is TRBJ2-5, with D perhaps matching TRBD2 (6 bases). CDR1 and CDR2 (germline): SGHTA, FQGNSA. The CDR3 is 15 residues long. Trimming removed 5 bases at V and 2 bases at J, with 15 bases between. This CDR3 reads CASSGTLSGQETQYF. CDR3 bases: TGTGCCAGCAGCGGCACGCTAAGCGGGCAAGAGACCCAGTACTTC.

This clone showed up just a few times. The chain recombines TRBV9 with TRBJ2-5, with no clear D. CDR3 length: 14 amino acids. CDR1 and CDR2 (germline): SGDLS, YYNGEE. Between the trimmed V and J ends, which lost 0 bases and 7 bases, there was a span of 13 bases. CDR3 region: CASSVAHSRGTQYF. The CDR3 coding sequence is TGTGCCAGCAGCGTAGCTCACAGCCGTGGGACCCAGTACTTC.

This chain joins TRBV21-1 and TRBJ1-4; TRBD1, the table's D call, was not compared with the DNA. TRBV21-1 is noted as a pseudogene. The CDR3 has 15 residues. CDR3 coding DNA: TGTGCCAGCAGCAAACGAACAAAACCTAATGAAAAACTGTTTTTT. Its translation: CASSKRTKPNEKLFF.

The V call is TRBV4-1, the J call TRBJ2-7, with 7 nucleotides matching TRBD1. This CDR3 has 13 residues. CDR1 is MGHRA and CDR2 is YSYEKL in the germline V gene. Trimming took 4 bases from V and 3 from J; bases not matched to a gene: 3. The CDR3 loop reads CASSPGQLYEQYF. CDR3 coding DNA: TGCGCCAGCAGCCCGGGACAGCTCTACGAGCAGTACTTC.

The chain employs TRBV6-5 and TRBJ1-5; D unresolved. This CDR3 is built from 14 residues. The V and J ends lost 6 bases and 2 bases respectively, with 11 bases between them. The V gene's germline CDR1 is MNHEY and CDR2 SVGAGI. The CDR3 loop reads CASRMGRGNQPQHF. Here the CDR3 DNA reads TGTGCCAGCAGGATGGGCAGAGGCAATCAGCCCCAGCATTTT.

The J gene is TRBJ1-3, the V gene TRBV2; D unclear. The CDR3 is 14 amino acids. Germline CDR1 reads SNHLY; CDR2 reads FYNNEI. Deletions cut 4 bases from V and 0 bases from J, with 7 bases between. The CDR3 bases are TGTGCCAGCAGTGTCCCCCGCTCTGGAAACACCATATATTTT. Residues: CASSVPRSGNTIYF.